This T cell receptor (beta chain) was identified during a study of cytomegalovirus exposure and HLA in healthy donors. Both 60 Vbeta primers and 13 Jbeta primers went into the PCR. This table comes from immunoSEQ multiplex PCR, and its TCRdb copy is limited to in-frame clones, with some not included. The sample lists 210,000 or so clones; 82% were seen once. The CDR3 runs 16 residues. With 4 bases clipped from V and 4 bases from J, the junction kept 7 bases outside the gene matches. The germline V gene has CDR1 SGHNT and CDR2 YYREEE (reference sequence). Study findings and constraints: Highly shared sequence variants in one cluster were likely a sequencing artifact. Cytomegalovirus association was listed for 170 or so TCR beta chains. A later look showed TCR association rates differing by HLA locus, highest for DRB1 and lowest for HLA-C.

About this clone itself: Its antigen is still unknown.

V and J are TRBV5-4 and TRBJ2-1; 11 nucleotides agree with TRBD2. This clonotype was sampled from a woman in her forties in good health and CMV-seronegative. Material for sequencing was PBMCs. This CDR3 is CASSPATSGTYNEQFF. CDR3 sequence (DNA): TGTGCCAGCAGCCCGGCGACTAGCGGGACATACAATGAGCAGTTCTTC.